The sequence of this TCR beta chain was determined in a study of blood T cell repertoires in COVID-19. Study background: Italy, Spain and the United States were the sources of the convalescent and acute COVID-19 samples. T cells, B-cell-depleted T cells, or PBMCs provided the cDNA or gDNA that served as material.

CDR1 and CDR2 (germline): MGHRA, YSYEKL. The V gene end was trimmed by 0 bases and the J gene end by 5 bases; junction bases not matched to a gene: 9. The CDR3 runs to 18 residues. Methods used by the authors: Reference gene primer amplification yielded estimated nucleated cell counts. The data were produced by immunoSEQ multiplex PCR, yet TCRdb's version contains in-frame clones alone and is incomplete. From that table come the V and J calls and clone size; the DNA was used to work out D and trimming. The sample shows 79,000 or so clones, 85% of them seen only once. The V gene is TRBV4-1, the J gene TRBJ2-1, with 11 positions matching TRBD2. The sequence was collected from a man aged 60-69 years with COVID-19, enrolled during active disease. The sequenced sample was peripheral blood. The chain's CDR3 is CASSQDRNSGGADNEQFF. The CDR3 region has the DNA TGCGCCAGCAGCCAAGATCGGAATAGCGGGGGGGCAGACAATGAGCAGTTCTTC.